This TCR beta chain was captured by sequencing in a study of cytomegalovirus exposure and HLA in healthy donors. Study-level information: A prior analysis found 117 million unique TCR beta sequences from 170 million or so T cells. Study-level results: It was in a later analysis that TCR association rates were seen to vary by HLA locus, highest for DRB1 and lowest for HLA-C.

The primer mix had 60 Vbeta and 13 Jbeta primers. Assay used: immunoSEQ multiplex PCR; TCRdb lists only in-frame clones, some missing. The sample lists about 150,000 clones, about two thirds occurring once. V lost 1 base to trimming and J lost 5 bases, with 11 bases between them. Per germline, CDR1 SSHAT and CDR2 FNYEAQ (reference sequence). The CDR3 totals 15 residues. This clone was observed a handful of times. What it binds is unknown. Each donor was nominally healthy when sampled (though unrecorded immune exposures were likely). The chain carries TRBV7-7 and TRBJ2-2; weak D call: TRBD1 (5 bases). This receptor was identified in a woman aged 40 to 50 in good health and CMV-seronegative. The specimen was PBMCs. The CDR3 region has the DNA TGTGCCAGCAGCTTAGGGGCAGGGTGGACCGGGGAGCTGTTTTTT. As protein: CASSLGAGWTGELFF.